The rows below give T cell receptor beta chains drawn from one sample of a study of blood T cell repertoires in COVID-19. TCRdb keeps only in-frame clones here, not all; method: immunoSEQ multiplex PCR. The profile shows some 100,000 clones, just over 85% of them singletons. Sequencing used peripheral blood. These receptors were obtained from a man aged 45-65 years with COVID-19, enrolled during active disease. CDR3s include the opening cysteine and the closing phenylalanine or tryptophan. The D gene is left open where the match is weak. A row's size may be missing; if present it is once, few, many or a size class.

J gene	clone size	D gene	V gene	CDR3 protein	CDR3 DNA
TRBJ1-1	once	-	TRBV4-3	CASSQELSPLEAFF	TGCGCCAGCAGCCAAGAGTTGAGTCCCCTTGAAGCTTTCTTT
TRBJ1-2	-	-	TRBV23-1	CASSQSGGAF	TGCGCCAGCAGCCAATCTGGGGGGGCCTTC
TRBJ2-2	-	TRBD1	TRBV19	CASTPGRGRSGELFF	TGTGCCAGTACCCCAGGCAGGGGGCGGTCCGGGGAGCTGTTTTTT
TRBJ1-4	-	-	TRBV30	CAWSESREDKLFF	TGTGCCTGGAGTGAGTCCCGCGAAGATAAACTGTTTTTT
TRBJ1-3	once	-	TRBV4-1	CASSQEAGTRNTIYF	TGCGCCAGCAGCCAGGAGGCCGGGACAAGGAACACCATATATTTT
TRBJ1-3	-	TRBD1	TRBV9	CASGTGAQSSGNTIYF	TGTGCCAGCGGGACAGGGGCGCAAAGCTCTGGAAACACCATATATTTT
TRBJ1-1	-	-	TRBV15	CATSRAKNTEAFF	TGTGCCACCAGCAGAGCCAAGAACACTGAAGCTTTCTTT
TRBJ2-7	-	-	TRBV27	CASSVATDRVPYEQYF	TGTGCCAGCAGTGTCGCAACGGACAGAGTGCCCTACGAGCAGTACTTC
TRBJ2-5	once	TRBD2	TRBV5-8	CASSSGGGRWQETQYF	TGTGCCAGCAGCTCGGGGGGGGGCCGATGGCAAGAGACCCAGTACTTC
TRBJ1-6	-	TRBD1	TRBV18	CASSQGANSPLHF	TGTGCCAGCTCACAGGGGGCGAATTCACCCCTCCACTTT
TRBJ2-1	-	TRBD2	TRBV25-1	CASSELRTSGGYNEQFF	TGTGCCAGCAGTGAATTAAGGACTAGCGGGGGGTACAATGAGCAGTTCTTC
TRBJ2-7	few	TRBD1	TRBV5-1	CASSLGTGFSYEQYF	TGCGCCAGCAGCTTGGGGACAGGGTTCTCCTACGAGCAGTACTTC